This TCR beta chain was recorded in a study of blood T cells in healthy people across ages. Each donor was a healthy Caucasian individual from Russia, aged roughly 6 to 90. The use of a sample-barcoded 5' primer and a J-beta primer mix characterized a second PCR of roughly 7 to 12 cycles. Every cDNA molecule bore a tag from a template-switch adaptor containing 12 random nucleotides. All samples yielded 3 million or more CDR3-containing paired-end reads. Using its own MiXCR run on the 5' RACE reads, TCRdb lists one record per CDR3 protein. The table includes some 1,800,000 distinct CDR3 sequences, approximately 39% detected once. Broader study findings: Diversity figures based on one million T cells were deemed too low.

For this clonotype: What it binds is unknown.

Trimming took 2 bases from V and 0 from J, leaving 11 bases between them. Looked up from germline, CDR1 is DFQATT and CDR2 is SNEGSKA (reference sequence). The CDR3 spans 14 residues. The chain recombines TRBV20-1 with TRBJ2-7; D is unclear. This TCR derives from a human donor in good health. The sequenced material came from blood. The CDR3 is CSARSSASSYEQYF. The CDR3 DNA reads as TGCAGTGCTAGAAGCTCTGCGAGCTCCTACGAGCAGTACTTC.